This T cell receptor beta chain was observed in a study of blood T cell repertoires in COVID-19 (dated by TCRdb to about 2020). Regarding the research as a whole: The collaborator samples originated in the United States, Italy and Spain and spanned the acute and convalescent phases of COVID-19. The prospective study material was composed of cDNA or gDNA derived from T cells, B-cell-depleted T cells, or PBMCs. Deeply sampled blood TCRbeta repertoires from subjects exposed to, actively infected with, or recovered from COVID-19 were included in the dataset. A freely available public database, intended as a resource for researchers studying the immune response to SARS-CoV-2, is where the repertoires were released. Samples came from the ongoing ImmuneRACE study (first 160 participants) plus 1,254 subjects from 6 global collaborators. A de-identified subject ID, COVID-19 status, age in years and sex were almost always included in the sample metadata. Where available, HLA class I and class II types were obtained from metadata supplied by the sample provider rather than from assay-based typing. What the study reported, not specific to this receptor: The amount of clinical and demographic metadata varied by source and participant and was provided uncurated.

Enrolling through a virtual design, the prospective study's participants ranged in age from roughly 18 to 95 years and lived across 20 to 30 United States geographic areas. In the prospective study, cohorts were assigned on the basis of participant-reported clinical history obtained from a screening survey and a study questionnaire. Mobile phlebotomists in the prospective study collected whole blood, serum and a nasopharyngeal or oropharyngeal swab from every participant. Over an approximately 2-month period, participants in the prospective study had the option of providing additional blood draws and questionnaires. Before DNA extraction, blood samples from the prospective study were shipped at room temperature or frozen. Per the germline V gene, SGHTA is the CDR1 and FQGNSA is the CDR2. Reading from cysteine to phenylalanine, the CDR3 counts 14 amino acids. The retained sequence is limited to the CDR3, 42 bases, with the frame set at the first base. V lost 1 base and J lost 7 bases, and the count of bases not matched to a germline gene is 1.

TCRbeta CDR3 regions were amplified from genomic DNA by means of the immunoSEQ Assay, a bias-controlled multiplex PCR. Processing in the source paper ran as follows. The number of nucleated cells in each sample was estimated by amplification of reference gene primers within the assay. Sequence reads were collapsed and filtered to measure the absolute abundance of every unique TCRbeta CDR3 rearrangement. Productive Simpson clonality was computed per sample as the square root of Simpson's diversity index over productive rearrangements. The table comes from immuneACCESS by way of TCRdb, which keeps in-frame sequences with V and J called. Part of the clones is missing from these tables; in studies checked, under half for an unresolved V gene and the rest for unknown reasons. V and J calls and clone size are as listed in that table; D and trimming were resolved from the DNA. In this sample the table shows fewer than 500,000 clones, roughly 90% of which occur a single time. The leading ten clones occupy approximately 0.96% of the sample.

About this clone: Its recognized antigen is unknown. Within one base of it there is no much larger clone, and no base qualities were kept.

In this chain, TRBV7-2 is recombined with TRBJ1-4; 9 bases in between match TRBD1. The receptor's source is a young woman with acute COVID-19. Source material: PBMCs or T cells enriched from blood (not recorded which). The CDR3 loop reads CASSLGDRVEKLFF. The DNA is as follows: TGTGCCAGCAGCTTAGGGGACAGGGTTGAAAAACTGTTTTTT.